Below are 10 T cell receptor beta chains sequenced from a single sample in a study of T cell responses to AZD1222 COVID-19 vaccine. The repertoire was sequenced with immunoSEQ multiplex PCR; TCRdb's copy has only in-frame clones and lacks some. The table lists around 130,000 clones, about 90% of them singletons. Sample: peripheral blood, taken on day 0 of AZD1222 vaccination. The source is an adult in good health.

This clone was observed a single time. The chain recombines TRBV9 with TRBJ2-2, with D perhaps TRBD1 (5 bases). Deletions cut 1 base from V and 8 bases from J, with 12 bases between. CDR3 size: 14 residues. Germline V gene data show CDR1 as SGDLS and CDR2 as YYNGEE. DNA of the CDR3: TGTGCCAGCAGCGTACAGGGTGCGGCTGGGGAGCTGTTTTTT. The encoded protein is CASSVQGAAGELFF.

The chain is built from TRBV9 and TRBJ2-6, with 8 bases aligning to TRBD1. The CDR3 loop spans 17 amino acids. Germline V CDR1 and CDR2: SGDLS, YYNGEE. The J segment lost 3 bases and the V segment lost 3 bases, leaving 8 bases of the junction unmatched. CDR3 protein: CASSAGDRGGGANVLTF. CDR3 nucleotides: TGTGCCAGCAGCGCCGGAGACAGGGGCGGTGGGGCCAACGTCCTGACTTTC.

V and J are TRBV28 and TRBJ1-2; D unresolved. CDR1 and CDR2 (germline): MDHEN, SYDVKM. V was cut by 5 bases and J by 3 bases, with 4 bases left in between. The CDR3 runs to 11 residues. CDR3 sequence: CASSQDYGYTF. CDR3 nucleotide sequence: TGTGCCAGCAGTCAGGACTATGGCTACACCTTC.

The chain uses TRBV6-5 and TRBJ1-1; possible D gene TRBD1, 6 bases. This CDR3 is built from 14 residues. Germline V CDR1 and CDR2: MNHEY, SVGAGI. Between the trimmed V and J ends, which lost 5 bases and 0 bases, there was a span of 10 bases. CDR3 in DNA: TGTGCCAGCAGTCGGGACACAATGAACACTGAAGCTTTCTTT. Its translation: CASSRDTMNTEAFF.

The chain employs TRBV10-1 and TRBJ1-2; D is unclear. From germline, CDR1 is WNHNN and CDR2 SYGVQD (reference sequence). The CDR3 is made up of 13 amino acids. The ends were cut back, 3 bases at V and 0 bases at J, with 5 bases in the middle. For the CDR3, the DNA is TGCGCCAGCAGTGAAGGAGCTAACTATGGCTACACCTTC. It translates to CASSEGANYGYTF.

The chain uses TRBV12-5 and TRBJ2-1; TRBD2 agrees at 8 bases. The CDR3 has 15 residues. Germline V gene data show CDR1 as LGHNT and CDR2 as FRNRAP. V shed 5 bases, J shed 9 bases, and the junction held 12 bases outside the gene matches. DNA of the CDR3: TGTGCTAGTGGTCCGAGCCTGGGACTAGGGGGTGAGCAGTTCTTC. Protein: CASGPSLGLGGEQFF.

The chain is built from TRBV19 and TRBJ1-6; D may be TRBD1 (5 bases). CDR1 and CDR2 (germline): LNHDA, SQIVND (reference sequence). V lost 4 bases, J lost 7 bases, and 8 bases lay in between. The CDR3 runs 13 residues. CDR3 sequence reads: CASSTYRNSPLHF. Here the CDR3 DNA reads TGTGCCAGTAGTACTTACAGGAATTCACCCCTCCACTTT.

The rearrangement uses TRBV5-3 and TRBJ1-2; TRBD1 aligns across 7 bases. TRBV5-3 is labeled an ORF, and its function is uncertain. There are 19 residues in the CDR3. Germline trimming cut 3 bases from V and 5 bases from J; bases unmatched to any gene: 22. The CDR3 is CARSSERGTPQGEGYGYTF. In DNA, the CDR3 is TGTGCCAGAAGCTCGGAAAGGGGAACTCCTCAGGGGGAAGGATATGGCTACACCTTC.

The V gene is TRBV3-1 (or the pseudogene TRBV3-2), the J gene TRBJ1-5; possibly TRBD1 for D (6 bases). V was cut by 4 bases and J by 7 bases, with 11 bases left in between. CDR1 is LGHDT and CDR2 is YNNKEL in the germline V gene (reference sequence). The CDR3 extends over 13 amino acids. The CDR3, as DNA: TGTGCCAGCAGCCGGGGGGACACACAGCCCCAGCATTTT. This codes for CASSRGDTQPQHF.

The V gene is TRBV7-9, the J gene TRBJ1-2; 7 nucleotides line up with TRBD1. Unmatched junction bases numbered 7, after V lost 6 bases and J lost 0 bases. The CDR3 length is 15 residues. CDR1 is SEHNR, CDR2 FQNEAQ, per germline (reference sequence). DNA for the CDR3: TGTGCCAGCAGACAGGGGTCCGGAGCTAACTATGGCTACACCTTC. It specifies CASRQGSGANYGYTF.